This T cell receptor beta chain was obtained from a study of T cell responses to AZD1222 COVID-19 vaccine. The study's findings and limits: Nearly half of spike-specific TCRs reportedly go after variant regions that carry no mutations. Across spike, vaccine-associated CD4 TCRs were found, dominant at 160-218 and 743-854. The donor group comprised mostly white British people and more females; the analysis possibly underestimated clonal diversity.

Some clones are missing from TCRdb's copy, which holds only in-frame ones; the method was immunoSEQ multiplex PCR. In the table there are 95,000 to 150,000 clones, under 95% of which are singletons. Germline CDR1 reads SGHRS; CDR2 reads YFSETQ. The CDR3 runs 16 residues. Trimming took 0 bases from V and 0 from J, leaving 13 bases between them. Samples with a second dose at about 4 or about 12 weeks were pooled together. With respect to this clone: As yet, its antigen is unknown.

This sequence joins TRBV5-1 and TRBJ2-7; maybe TRBD2 (5 bases). This TCR was sampled from an adult who received the AZD1222 COVID-19 vaccine. The sequencing here drew on peripheral blood, taken 28 days after the second AZD1222 dose. CDR3 coding DNA: TGCGCCAGCAGCTTGGGCCTAGCTGATAGCTCCTACGAGCAGTACTTC. The encoded protein is CASSLGLADSSYEQYF. Filled out from reference TRBV5-1 and TRBJ2-7, the complete variable domain reads KAGVTQTPRYLIKTRGQQVTLSCSPISGHRSVSWYQQTPGQGLQFLFEYFSETQRNKGNFPGRFSGRQFSNSRSEMNVSTLELGDSALYLCASSLGLADSSYEQYFGPGTRLTVT.